Below are 32 T cell receptor beta chains sequenced from a single sample in a study of Ad26.COV2.S vaccination and SARS-CoV-2 variants. Specified treatment: roughly 19 received Ad26.COV2.S at low or high dose, single or two shots; 5 received placebo; per-sample allocation not given. Sampling took place 63 days after the first vaccine or placebo injection. This table comes from immunoSEQ multiplex PCR, and its TCRdb copy is limited to in-frame clones, with some not included. This table holds some 290,000 clones, about 82% found once. The sequences come from peripheral blood, collected in a trial of Ad26.COV2.S vaccine versus placebo. The receptor set was obtained from a person aged 18-60 years who received the Ad26.COV2.S COVID-19 vaccine or a placebo.

The chain joins TRBV5-1 to TRBJ2-6; 9 bases fit TRBD1. This CDR3 has 16 residues. Per germline, CDR1 SGHRS and CDR2 YFSETQ. V shed 3 bases, J shed 3 bases, and the junction held 4 bases outside the gene matches. The CDR3 DNA is TGCGCCAGCAGCTGGACAGGGGTTAATGGGGCCAACGTCCTGACTTTC. Protein product: CASSWTGVNGANVLTF.

In this sample, this clone turned up once. The gene calls are TRBV6-5 and TRBJ2-2, with no clear D. CDR1 and CDR2 from the germline V gene are MNHEY and SVGAGI. V was cut by 5 bases and J by 7 bases, with 14 bases left in between. This CDR3 is built from 14 residues. CDR3 DNA sequence: TGTGCCAGCAGTCCGGGCCCGCCCATCGGGGAGCTGTTTTTT. Amino acid sequence: CASSPGPPIGELFF.

This chain uses TRBV4-1 with TRBJ1-4, with D maybe TRBD1 (5 bases). Germline V gene data show CDR1 as MGHRA and CDR2 as YSYEKL. Deletions cut 1 base from V and 6 bases from J, with 15 bases between. The CDR3 spans 16 residues. The CDR3 sequence: CASSQVGSGGYEKLFF. The CDR3 nucleotides read TGCGCCAGCAGCCAAGTCGGTTCGGGGGGTTATGAAAAACTGTTTTTT.

This clone appeared a single time. One end of the junction is discordant with germline, which a read error may explain. The chain combines TRBV15 with TRBJ2-5; D uncertain. Germline CDR1 is LNHNV and CDR2 is YYDKDF (reference sequence). The CDR3 length is 12 residues. Here the CDR3 DNA reads TGTGCCACCAGCAGAGATCAAGGGACCCAGTACTTC. Protein sequence: CATSRDQGTQYF.

The genes are TRBV3-1 (or the pseudogene TRBV3-2) and TRBJ1-6; D is possibly TRBD1 (5 bases). Germline CDR1 reads LGHDT; CDR2 reads YNNKEL (reference sequence). The CDR3 contains 16 residues. Trimming shortened V by 5 bases and J by 7 bases, and 18 bases separated the two germline ends. The chain's CDR3 is CASSDRPPGLNSPLHF. As DNA, the CDR3 is TGTGCCAGCAGCGACAGACCCCCGGGGTTGAATTCACCCCTCCACTTT.

The rearrangement links TRBV7-8 to TRBJ2-7; 7 bases align to TRBD1. This CDR3 has 13 residues. V lost 3 bases, J lost 3 bases, and 2 bases stayed unmatched. Germline V gives CDR1 SGHVS, CDR2 FQNEAQ. The CDR3 loop is CASSFGQVYEQYF. CDR3 in DNA: TGTGCCAGCAGCTTTGGACAGGTCTACGAGCAGTACTTC.

As DNA, the CDR3 is TGTGCCAGCAGCCAGGACGGAATCGACGGCTACACCTTC. Its protein product is CASSQDGIDGYTF. This chain uses TRBV7-9 with TRBJ1-2, with unresolved D. The germline gives CDR1 SEHNR, CDR2 FQNEAQ (reference sequence). The length of the CDR3 is 13 residues. Trimming removed 5 bases from V and 8 bases from J, with 15 bases in between.

V is TRBV10-3 and J is TRBJ2-5; 7 nucleotides agree with TRBD1. Germline loops: CDR1 ENHRY, CDR2 SYGVKD. Trimming at V came to 11 bases and at J to 1 base, leaving 4 bases not matched to a gene. This CDR3 has 12 residues. The CDR3 loop reads CASGTAQETQYF. The CDR3 DNA reads TGTGCCTCTGGGACAGCCCAAGAGACCCAGTACTTC.

The J gene is TRBJ2-2, the V gene TRBV9, with D possibly matching TRBD2 (6 bases). The germline V gene has CDR1 SGDLS and CDR2 YYNGEE. The V gene lost 5 bases and the J gene lost 0 bases, with 14 bases spanning the gap. The CDR3 spans 16 residues. The CDR3 sequence is CASSSGGQANTGELFF. The CDR3 DNA is TGTGCCAGCAGTTCAGGAGGGCAGGCGAACACCGGGGAGCTGTTTTTT.

The V call is TRBV6-5, the J call TRBJ1-1; D may be TRBD1 (6 bases). Trimming removed 8 bases at V and 6 bases at J, with 16 bases between. The CDR3 length is 13 residues. Germline-derived CDR1 and CDR2 are MNHEY and SVGAGI. CDR3 residues: CASLNLQGSEAFF. DNA of the CDR3: TGTGCCAGCCTAAATCTTCAGGGGTCTGAAGCTTTCTTT.

The chain couples TRBV3-1 (or the pseudogene TRBV3-2) to TRBJ2-5; TRBD1 agrees at 9 bases. CDR3 length equals 15 residues. In germline, CDR1 is LGHDT, CDR2 YNNKEL (reference sequence). V shed 3 bases, J shed 5 bases, and the junction held 7 bases outside the gene matches. CDR3 sequence (DNA): TGTGCCAGCAGCCATAACCGGGACAGGGAGGAGACCCAGTACTTC. It is translated as CASSHNRDREETQYF.

The CDR3 sequence: CASSFGGNEQYF. The CDR3 nucleotides are TGCGCCAGCAGCTTTGGGGGGAACGAGCAGTACTTC. The genes are TRBV5-1 and TRBJ2-7, with a tentative D call TRBD2 (6 bases). Germline-derived CDR1 and CDR2 are SGHRS and YFSETQ. This CDR3 contains 12 residues. Trimming shortened V by 2 bases and J by 5 bases, and 8 bases separated the two germline ends. Full variable domain (outside the CDR3, taken from reference TRBV5-1 and TRBJ2-7): KAGVTQTPRYLIKTRGQQVTLSCSPISGHRSVSWYQQTPGQGLQFLFEYFSETQRNKGNFPGRFSGRQFSNSRSEMNVSTLELGDSALYLCASSFGGNEQYFGPGTRLTVT.

This chain connects TRBV7-2 to TRBJ2-7; tentatively, D is TRBD1 or TRBD2 (5 bases each). The CDR3 totals 15 residues. The V gene lost 4 bases and the J gene lost 1 base, with 14 bases spanning the gap. CDR1 and CDR2 (germline): SGHTA, FQGNSA. The CDR3 here is CASSSHSGPSYEQYF. The DNA for the CDR3 is TGTGCCAGCAGCTCACACTCGGGACCGTCCTACGAGCAGTACTTC.

This clone was counted once. CDR3 bases: TGTGCCAGCAGCTTAACTAAACTAGCTCAAGAGACCCAGTACTTC. Encoded protein: CASSLTKLAQETQYF. The chain joins TRBV7-9 to TRBJ2-5; D perhaps matches TRBD2 (6 bases). Germline V CDR1 and CDR2: SEHNR, FQNEAQ (reference sequence). V lost 2 bases, J lost 2 bases, and 12 bases lay in between. The CDR3 is 15 residues long. The entire variable domain, with the rest obtained from reference TRBV7-9 and TRBJ2-5, is as follows: DTGVSQNPRHKITKRGQNVTFRCDPISEHNRLYWYRQTLGQGPEFLTYFQNEAQLEKSRLLSDRFSAERPKGSFSTLEIQRTEQGDSAMYLCASSLTKLAQETQYFGPGTRLLVL.

The genes are TRBV2 and TRBJ2-7; D gene unclear. Germline CDR1 reads SNHLY; CDR2 reads FYNNEI. V shed 7 bases and J shed 2 bases, with 15 bases lying between them. There are 14 residues in the CDR3. DNA for the CDR3: TGTGCCAGCATTCCCACCCCCCTAGCCTACGAGCAGTACTTC. It encodes CASIPTPLAYEQYF. Together with reference TRBV2 and TRBJ2-7, the CDR3 gives the full variable domain: EPEVTQTPSHQVTQMGQEVILRCVPISNHLYFYWYRQILGQKVEFLVSFYNNEISEKSEIFDDQFSVERPDGSNFTLKIRSTKLEDSAMYFCASIPTPLAYEQYFGPGTRLTVT.

This rearrangement joins TRBV24-1 to TRBJ1-2, with D unresolved. V lost 2 bases to trimming and J lost 8 bases, with 14 bases between them. The germline V gene encodes CDR1 KGHDR and CDR2 SFDVKD. This CDR3 spans 14 amino acids. CDR3 sequence (DNA): TGTGCCACCAGTGATTCGAGGACCCTGGGGGGCTACACCTTC. It specifies CATSDSRTLGGYTF.

V gene TRBV7-8 combines with J gene TRBJ2-5; tentative D call: TRBD2 (5 bases). V shed 1 base and J shed 1 base, with 13 bases lying between them. Germline loops: CDR1 SGHVS, CDR2 FQNEAQ. CDR3 length: 16 residues. CDR3 in DNA: TGTGCCAGCAGCTTAGTGCAGCGGAACCTCCAAGAGACCCAGTACTTC. This gives the protein CASSLVQRNLQETQYF.

This sequence joins TRBV25-1 and TRBJ1-4; 7 nucleotides align to TRBD1. Trimming removed 6 bases from V and 3 bases from J; junction bases left unmatched: 7. Germline CDR1 reads MGHDK; CDR2 reads SYGVNS. The CDR3 covers 15 residues. The CDR3 loop reads CASRGAGGPNEKLFF. CDR3 bases: TGTGCCAGCAGAGGGGCAGGGGGTCCTAATGAAAAACTGTTTTTT.

The chain is built from TRBV3-1 (or the pseudogene TRBV3-2) and TRBJ1-1, with D perhaps TRBD1 (6 bases). V gave up 0 bases and J gave up 5 bases, with 19 bases separating them. This CDR3 is built from 17 residues. Germline CDR1 LGHDT, CDR2 YNNKEL (reference sequence). The CDR3 region is CASSQDHRGHRGTEAFF. In DNA, the CDR3 is TGTGCCAGCAGCCAAGACCATCGGGGGCATAGGGGGACTGAAGCTTTCTTT.

This sequence joins TRBV6-5 and TRBJ1-1, with D possibly TRBD1 on 6 matching bases. In germline, CDR1 is MNHEY, CDR2 SVGAGI. Trimming left V 8 bases short and J 1 base short, with 14 bases between. This CDR3 contains 14 residues. As DNA, the CDR3 is TGTGCCAGCCCTCGACCGGGACAGAACACTGAAGCTTTCTTT. Translating gives CASPRPGQNTEAFF.

This CDR3 reads CASSLSHEQFF. CDR3 DNA: TGTGCCAGCAGCTTATCCCATGAGCAGTTCTTC. The chain links TRBV7-2 to TRBJ2-1; D call uncertain. Germline-derived CDR1 and CDR2 are SGHTA and FQGNSA. V was shortened by 2 bases and J by 8 bases, with 4 bases between the two germline ends. The CDR3 runs to 11 residues.

CDR3 bases: TGTGCCTGGACTACCGGGACTAGCGGGGGTAATGAGCAGTTCTTC. Residues: CAWTTGTSGGNEQFF. J is TRBJ2-1 and V is TRBV30, with 14 bases fitting TRBD2. The germline V gene encodes CDR1 GTSNPN and CDR2 SVGIG (reference sequence). Trimming at V came to 4 bases and at J to 7 bases, leaving 6 bases not matched to a gene. This CDR3 contains 15 residues.

The V gene is TRBV7-2, the J gene TRBJ1-1, with D perhaps matching TRBD1 (6 bases). Trimming left V 1 base short and J 14 bases short, with 11 bases between. Germline CDR1 SGHTA, CDR2 FQGNSA. CDR3 length equals 11 residues. The CDR3 protein is CASSLGGRKFF. The CDR3 nucleotides read TGTGCCAGCAGCTTAGGGGGGCGTAAGTTCTTT. Full variable domain (outside the CDR3, taken from reference TRBV7-2 and TRBJ1-1): GAGVSQSPSNKVTEKGKDVELRCDPISGHTALYWYRQSLGQGLEFLIYFQGNSAPDKSGLPSDRFSAERTGGSVSTLTIQRTQQEDSAVYLCASSLGGRKFFGQGTRLTVV.

CDR3 nucleotides: TGCGCCAGCAGCCTCGGGACAGCCATTGAAGCTTTCTTT. Translated, it gives CASSLGTAIEAFF. This rearrangement joins TRBV5-1 to TRBJ1-1; the match to TRBD1 covers 7 bases. The V segment lost 4 bases and the J segment 7 bases; nucleotides outside the gene matches: 7. The CDR3 loop spans 13 amino acids. CDR1 and CDR2 (germline): SGHRS, YFSETQ.

The sample holds one count of this clone. Distinct nucleotide sequences in the sample also encode this CDR3. This chain connects TRBV5-1 to TRBJ1-4; 8 bases line up with TRBD1. The germline gives CDR1 SGHRS, CDR2 YFSETQ. With V trimmed by 3 bases and J by 5 bases, 3 bases remained unmatched. The CDR3 has 14 residues. The CDR3 sequence is CASSSGQGNEKLFF. The CDR3 nucleotides read TGCGCCAGCAGCTCCGGACAGGGAAATGAAAAACTGTTTTTT.

The V call is TRBV7-2, the J call TRBJ2-7; D may correspond to TRBD1 or TRBD2 (6 bases each). Per the germline V gene, CDR1 is SGHTA and CDR2 is FQGNSA. Deletions cut 2 bases from V and 4 bases from J, with 18 bases between. The CDR3 extends over 16 amino acids. The DNA for the CDR3 is TGTGCCAGCAGCTTATTTTTGGGGGGCTTGGTATACGAGCAGTACTTC. Its translation is CASSLFLGGLVYEQYF.

The chain links TRBV18 to TRBJ1-1, with a weak D call TRBD1 (5 bases). The CDR3 consists of 12 residues. The V and J ends lost 3 bases and 8 bases respectively, with 10 bases between them. Germline CDR1 and CDR2: KGHSH and LQKENI. DNA of the CDR3: TGTGCCAGCTCACCTGGGGCCCGAGAAGCTTTCTTT. Its translation: CASSPGAREAFF.

The CDR3 sequence: CASGSDINTIYF. The CDR3 coding sequence is TGTGCCAGCGGTTCGGACATCAACACCATATATTTT. The gene calls are TRBV12-3 or TRBV12-4 and TRBJ1-3; the D gene is possibly TRBD1 (5 bases). The CDR3 spans 12 residues. With 8 bases removed from V and 7 bases from J, the gap between germline ends came to 12 bases.

The genes are TRBV7-2 and TRBJ1-3, with D uncertain. The CDR3 is 15 residues long. Germline V gene data show CDR1 as SGHTA and CDR2 as FQGNSA. V gave up 5 bases and J gave up 2 bases, with 13 bases separating them. The CDR3 sequence: CASSLPGLTGNTIYF. The CDR3 region has the DNA TGTGCCAGCAGCCTACCCGGGCTTACTGGAAACACCATATATTTT.

V gene TRBV18 combines with J gene TRBJ1-5; 10 nucleotides agree with TRBD1. The trim removed 4 bases at V and 9 bases at J, leaving 9 bases unmatched. Germline V gene sequence: CDR1 KGHSH, CDR2 LQKENI. The length of the CDR3 is 15 residues. CDR3 coding DNA: TGTGCCAGCTCACTAAGTCCCGGGACAGGGGTGCCCCAGCATTTT. It specifies CASSLSPGTGVPQHF. Variable domain in full (rest from reference TRBV18 and TRBJ1-5): NAGVMQNPRHLVRRRGQEARLRCSPMKGHSHVYWYRQLPEEGLKFMVYLQKENIIDESGMPKERFSAEFPKEGPSILRIQQVVRGDSAAYFCASSLSPGTGVPQHFGDGTRLSIL.

J is TRBJ2-3 and V is TRBV27; TRBD2 aligns across 9 bases. The germline CDR1 and CDR2 sequences are MNHEY and SMNVEV (reference sequence). Trimming removed 1 base from V and 6 bases from J; junction bases left unmatched: 11. The CDR3 runs to 17 residues. The CDR3 sequence: CASSLFRRGGPRDTQYF. CDR3 sequence (DNA): TGTGCCAGCAGTTTATTCCGGCGGGGGGGCCCCCGGGATACGCAGTATTTT.

The V and J genes are TRBV5-1 and TRBJ2-7; 8 bases line up with TRBD2. J lost 2 bases, V lost 3 bases, and 4 bases had no gene match. Looked up from germline, CDR1 is SGHRS and CDR2 is YFSETQ. The CDR3 runs to 14 residues. CDR3 coding DNA: TGCGCCAGCAGCTGGAGCGGGGGACCCTACGAGCAGTACTTC. Translation gives CASSWSGGPYEQYF.